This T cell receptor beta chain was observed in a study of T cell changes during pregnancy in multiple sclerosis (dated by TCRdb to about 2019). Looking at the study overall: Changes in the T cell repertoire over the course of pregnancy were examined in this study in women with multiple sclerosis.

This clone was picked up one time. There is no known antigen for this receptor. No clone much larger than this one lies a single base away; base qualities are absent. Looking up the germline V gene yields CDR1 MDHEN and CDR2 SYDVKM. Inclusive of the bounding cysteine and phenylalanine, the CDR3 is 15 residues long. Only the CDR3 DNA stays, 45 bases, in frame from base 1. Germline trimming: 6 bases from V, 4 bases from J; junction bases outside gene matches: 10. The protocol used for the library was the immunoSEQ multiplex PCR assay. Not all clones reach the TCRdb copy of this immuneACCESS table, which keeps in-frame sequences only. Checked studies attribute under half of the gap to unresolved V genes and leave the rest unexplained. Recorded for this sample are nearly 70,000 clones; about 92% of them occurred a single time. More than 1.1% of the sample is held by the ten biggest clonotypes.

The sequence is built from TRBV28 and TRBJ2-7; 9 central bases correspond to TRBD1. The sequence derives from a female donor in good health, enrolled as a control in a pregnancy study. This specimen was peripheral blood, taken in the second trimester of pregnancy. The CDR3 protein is CASSPLGTGTYEQYF. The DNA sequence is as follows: TGTGCCAGCAGCCCCTTGGGGACAGGGACTTACGAGCAGTACTTC.